Each of the 22 T cell receptor beta chains below was sequenced from the same sample in a study of CD8 T cells in ankylosing spondylitis. Overall study results and limits: Ankylosing spondylitis blood appeared to carry a characteristic TCR beta motif of eight or nine highly homologous variants.

Their antigen targets remain unknown. TCRdb re-analysed the 5' RACE reads in MiXCR, keeping a single row per CDR3 protein. The table includes 700,000 to 850,000 distinct CDR3 sequences, around 11% detected once. Sequencing input: blood, either unsorted or a sorted T cell fraction (not recorded which). The receptors shown here come from a male donor with ankylosing spondylitis.

This clonotype was detected a few times. The chain is built from TRBV11-2 and TRBJ2-1, with TRBD1 matching 7 bases. Germline CDR1 and CDR2: SGHAT and FQNNGV. This CDR3 has 18 amino acids. Unmatched junction bases numbered 17, after V lost 5 bases and J lost 4 bases. The CDR3 loop reads CASSRPRTGAISYNEQFF. CDR3 coding DNA: TGTGCCAGCAGCCGACCGCGTACAGGGGCGATTAGTTACAATGAGCAGTTCTTC.

This clonotype was detected only a few times. The V and J genes are TRBV6-2 or TRBV6-3 and TRBJ2-7; D gene uncertain. The CDR3 covers 12 residues. Germline V gene data show CDR1 as MNHEY and CDR2 as SVGEGT. Trimming stripped 6 bases from V and 3 bases from J, with 9 bases between. In DNA, the CDR3 is TGTGCCAGCAGCCGACTCGACTACGAGCAGTACTTC. The encoded protein is CASSRLDYEQYF.

The V and J genes are TRBV20-1 and TRBJ1-4; 10 positions agree with TRBD1. CDR1 and CDR2 from the germline V gene are DFQATT and SNEGSKA (reference sequence). The CDR3 contains 13 residues. With 7 bases clipped from V and 7 bases from J, the junction kept 6 bases outside the gene matches. The CDR3 spells CSDAGTGAEKLFF. Here the CDR3 DNA reads TGCAGTGACGCCGGGACAGGGGCTGAAAAACTGTTTTTT.

This clonotype was seen ten or more times. The CDR3 reads CSASLAGELFF. CDR3 bases: TGCAGCGCCTCGTTGGCCGGGGAGCTGTTTTTT. This chain joins TRBV29-1 and TRBJ2-2; D remains ambiguous. Germline CDR1 and CDR2: SQVTM and ANQGSEA. V shed 7 bases and J shed 6 bases, with 9 bases lying between them. The CDR3 sequence is 11 residues long.

The chain joins TRBV20-1 to TRBJ1-5; TRBD1 is a possible D gene (6 bases). Germline-derived CDR1 and CDR2 are DFQATT and SNEGSKA (reference sequence). This CDR3 is built from 14 residues. Trimming removed 4 bases from V and 3 bases from J, with 13 bases in between. CDR3 sequence reads: CSAIRDNANQPQHF. The CDR3 DNA reads TGCAGTGCTATCCGGGACAACGCCAATCAGCCCCAGCATTTT.

A few counts support this clonotype. V is TRBV20-1 and J is TRBJ2-5; 7 bases fit TRBD2. V was pared by 8 bases and J by 2 bases, with 8 bases of the junction left unmatched. The germline V gene has CDR1 DFQATT and CDR2 SNEGSKA (reference sequence). The CDR3 is 13 amino acids. The CDR3 DNA reads TGCAGTTGCCTAGCGGAAACTCAAGAGACCCAGTACTTC. Translation gives CSCLAETQETQYF.

This chain uses TRBV18 with TRBJ1-1; D is undetermined. V was shortened by 0 bases and J by 1 base, with 6 bases between the two germline ends. This CDR3 spans 14 amino acids. Germline-derived CDR1 and CDR2 are KGHSH and LQKENI. DNA for the CDR3: TGTGCCAGCTCACCACCCCCAGCGAACACTGAAGCTTTCTTT. It codes for CASSPPPANTEAFF. Together with reference TRBV18 and TRBJ1-1, the CDR3 gives the full variable domain: NAGVMQNPRHLVRRRGQEARLRCSPMKGHSHVYWYRQLPEEGLKFMVYLQKENIIDESGMPKERFSAEFPKEGPSILRIQQVVRGDSAAYFCASSPPPANTEAFFGQGTRLTVV.

This clonotype occurred a few times. Written as DNA, the CDR3 is TGTGCCAGCAGTTTGAACAGGGAAGGCACAGATACGCAGTATTTT. Protein product: CASSLNREGTDTQYF. The rearrangement uses TRBV12-3 or TRBV12-4 and TRBJ2-3, with D tentatively TRBD1 (6 bases). The CDR3 is made up of 15 amino acids. The V and J ends lost 3 bases and 1 base respectively, with 11 bases between them.

This clonotype has a handful of counts. V and J are TRBV20-1 and TRBJ2-7; D is possibly TRBD1 (6 bases). Trimming took off 3 bases at V and 6 bases at J, with 21 bases between the two ends. The CDR3 totals 15 residues. CDR1 and CDR2 (germline): DFQATT, SNEGSKA (reference sequence). CDR3 DNA: TGCAGTGCTAGCAACAGGGCCATCGATGCTGGCGAGCAGTACTTC. It codes for CSASNRAIDAGEQYF.

There are a few counts of this clonotype. J is TRBJ2-1 and V is TRBV6-4; D gene ambiguous. V dropped 3 bases and J dropped 2 bases, with 8 bases sitting between them. The germline gives CDR1 MRHNA, CDR2 SNTAGT. There are 14 residues in the CDR3. CDR3 nucleotide sequence: TGTGCCAGCAGTGATAGACCCCCCTACAATGAGCAGTTCTTC. Protein: CASSDRPPYNEQFF.

The CDR3 loop is CSARDFQGRGEQYF. The CDR3 DNA sequence: TGCAGTGCTAGAGATTTTCAGGGAAGGGGCGAGCAGTACTTC. V usage is TRBV20-1 and J usage is TRBJ2-7, with a possible D match to TRBD1 (5 bases). The germline CDR1 and CDR2 sequences are DFQATT and SNEGSKA (reference sequence). V was clipped by 0 bases and J by 6 bases, with 15 bases between them. The CDR3 loop spans 14 amino acids.

At least ten counts were recorded for this clonotype. The chain recombines TRBV20-1 with TRBJ2-5, with 10 bases fitting TRBD2. The CDR3 sequence is 17 residues long. The germline V gene encodes CDR1 DFQATT and CDR2 SNEGSKA (reference sequence). Germline trimming cut 6 bases from V and 4 bases from J; bases unmatched to any gene: 17. CDR3: CSAISGRALIKGETQYF. The CDR3 DNA reads as TGCAGTGCCATAAGCGGGAGGGCCTTAATTAAGGGAGAGACCCAGTACTTC.

This clonotype showed up many times. V is TRBV20-1 and J is TRBJ2-1; 10 bases line up with TRBD2. This CDR3 region has 14 residues. The germline V gene encodes CDR1 DFQATT and CDR2 SNEGSKA (reference sequence). J gave up 8 bases and V 4 bases, and 8 bases lay outside the gene matches. In DNA, the CDR3 is TGCAGTGCTATCCGACTAGCGGGTGGGGATGAGCAGTTCTTC. This sequence encodes CSAIRLAGGDEQFF.

This clonotype was seen a handful of times. The J gene is TRBJ1-1, the V gene TRBV7-2; D is ambiguous. This CDR3 is built from 14 residues. V lost 4 bases to trimming and J lost 4 bases, with 13 bases between them. CDR1 is SGHTA and CDR2 is FQGNSA in the germline V gene. The CDR3 nucleotides read TGTGCCAGCAGCTCTCCTTTCAGCCTCACTGAAGCTTTCTTT. Protein product: CASSSPFSLTEAFF.

The chain combines TRBV7-3 with TRBJ1-6; D gene uncertain. This CDR3 spans 14 amino acids. Looked up from germline, CDR1 is SGHTA and CDR2 is FQGTGA. Trimming stripped 4 bases from V and 8 bases from J, with 12 bases between. CDR3 amino acids: CASSSGLMDSPLHF. In nucleotides, the CDR3 is TGTGCCAGCAGCTCCGGCCTAATGGATTCACCCCTCCACTTT. The complete variable domain, with remaining parts taken from reference TRBV7-3 and TRBJ1-6, reads GAGVSQTPSNKVTEKGKYVELRCDPISGHTALYWYRQSLGQGPEFLIYFQGTGAADDSGLPNDRFFAVRPEGSVSTLKIQRTERGDSAVYLCASSSGLMDSPLHFGNGTRLTVT.

The chain carries TRBV7-2 and TRBJ2-7; D assignment may be TRBD1 or TRBD2 (6 bases each). This CDR3 is 14 amino acids long. The V gene's germline CDR1 is SGHTA and CDR2 FQGNSA. V gave up 4 bases and J gave up 5 bases, with 15 bases separating them. CDR3 region: CASSSGTPGDEQYF. The CDR3 DNA follows: TGTGCCAGCAGCTCCGGGACACCGGGGGACGAGCAGTACTTC.

This rearrangement joins TRBV4-2 to TRBJ2-5; 9 bases map to TRBD2. The germline CDR1 and CDR2 sequences are LGHNA and YNFKEQ. V was clipped by 1 base and J by 2 bases; unmatched bases: 5. The CDR3 has 16 amino acids. This chain's CDR3 is CASSQGATSGQETQYF. As DNA, the CDR3 is TGTGCCAGCAGCCAAGGGGCGACTAGCGGACAAGAGACCCAGTACTTC.

The table lists this clonotype with a few counts. The rearrangement uses TRBV11-2 and TRBJ1-2; D call uncertain. V was pared by 3 bases and J by 3 bases, with 11 bases between. Germline values: CDR1 SGHAT, CDR2 FQNNGV. This CDR3 is 14 amino acids long. Here the CDR3 DNA reads TGTGCCAGCAGCTTCCCCGGGAGGGACTATGGCTACACCTTC. The encoded protein is CASSFPGRDYGYTF.

The rearrangement links TRBV20-1 to TRBJ2-5; 8 nucleotides agree with TRBD2. CDR1 is DFQATT, CDR2 SNEGSKA, per germline (reference sequence). V was pared by 5 bases and J by 5 bases, with 10 bases of the junction left unmatched. The length of the CDR3 is 14 residues. In nucleotides, the CDR3 is TGCAGTGCTCCACTAGCGGATAACTCGGAGACCCAGTACTTC. This codes for CSAPLADNSETQYF.

This clonotype was observed a handful of times. The J gene is TRBJ1-5, the V gene TRBV27, with D possibly being TRBD1 (5 bases). V lost 1 base, J lost 6 bases, and 19 bases lay in between. The CDR3 is made up of 17 amino acids. Germline V gene sequence: CDR1 MNHEY, CDR2 SMNVEV (reference sequence). CDR3 amino acids: CASSLLGDRRVPQPQHF. CDR3 nucleotide sequence: TGTGCCAGCAGTTTATTGGGGGACCGAAGGGTACCTCAGCCCCAGCATTTT.

This clonotype was recorded at least ten times. V usage is TRBV7-2 and J usage is TRBJ2-7; 9 nucleotides match TRBD2. The germline V gene has CDR1 SGHTA and CDR2 FQGNSA. The ends lost 3 bases at V and 5 bases at J; junction bases unmatched: 11. This CDR3 spans 16 amino acids. CDR3 in amino acids: CASSLGLAMGAHEQYF. Written as DNA, the CDR3 is TGTGCCAGCAGCTTGGGACTAGCCATGGGTGCCCACGAGCAGTACTTC.

This clonotype has only a few counts. The V gene is TRBV4-3, the J gene TRBJ1-2; no firm D call. The CDR3 length is 13 residues. Trimming shortened V by 1 base and J by 4 bases, and 7 bases separated the two germline ends. Germline V lookup: CDR1 LGHNA, CDR2 YSLEER. In nucleotides, the CDR3 is TGCGCCAGCAGCCAAGTTATCAGCTATGGCTACACCTTC. Its translation: CASSQVISYGYTF.